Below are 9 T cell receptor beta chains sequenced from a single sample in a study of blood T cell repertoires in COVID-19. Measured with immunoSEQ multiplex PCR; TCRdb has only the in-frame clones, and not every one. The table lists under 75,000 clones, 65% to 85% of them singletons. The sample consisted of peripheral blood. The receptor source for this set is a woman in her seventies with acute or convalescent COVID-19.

The CDR3 DNA is TGTGCCAGCAGTTTTCGGGAGTATGGTGGCTACACCTTC. Encoded protein: CASSFREYGGYTF. The gene calls are TRBV12-3 or TRBV12-4 and TRBJ1-2; D unclear. The CDR3 has 13 residues. Trimming stripped 3 bases from V and 7 bases from J, with 12 bases between.

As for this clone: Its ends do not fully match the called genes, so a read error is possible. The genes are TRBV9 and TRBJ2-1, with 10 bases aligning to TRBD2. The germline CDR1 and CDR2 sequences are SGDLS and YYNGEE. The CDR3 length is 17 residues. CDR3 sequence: CASSLTSGEGPYNKQFF. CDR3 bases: TGTGCCAGCAGCCTCACTAGCGGGGAAGGTCCCTACAATAAGCAGTTCTTC.

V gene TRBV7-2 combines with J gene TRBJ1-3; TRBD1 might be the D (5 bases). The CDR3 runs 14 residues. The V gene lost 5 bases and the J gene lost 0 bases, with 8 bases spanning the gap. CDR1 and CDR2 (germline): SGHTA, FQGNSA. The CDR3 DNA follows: TGTGCCAGCAGCCCAGGGCCCTCTGGAAACACCATATATTTT. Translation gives CASSPGPSGNTIYF.

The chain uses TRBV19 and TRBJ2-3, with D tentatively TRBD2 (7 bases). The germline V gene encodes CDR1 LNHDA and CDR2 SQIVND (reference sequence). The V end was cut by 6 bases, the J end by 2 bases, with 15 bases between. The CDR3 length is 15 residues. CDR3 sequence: CASRRGGHTTDTQYF. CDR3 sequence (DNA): TGTGCCAGTAGGAGGGGGGGCCACACCACAGATACGCAGTATTTT. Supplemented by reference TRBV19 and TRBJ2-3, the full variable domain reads DGGITQSPKYLFRKEGQNVTLSCEQNLNHDAMYWYRQDPGQGLRLIYYSQIVNDFQKGDIAEGYSVSREKKESFPLTVTSAQKNPTAFYLCASRRGGHTTDTQYFGPGTRLTVL.

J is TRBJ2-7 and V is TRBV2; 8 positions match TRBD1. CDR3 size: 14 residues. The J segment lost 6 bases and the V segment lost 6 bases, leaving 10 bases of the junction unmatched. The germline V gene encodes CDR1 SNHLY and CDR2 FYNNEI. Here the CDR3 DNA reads TGTGCCAGCAGCGGGCAGGGGGCTCGCTCCGAGCAGTACTTC. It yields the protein CASSGQGARSEQYF.

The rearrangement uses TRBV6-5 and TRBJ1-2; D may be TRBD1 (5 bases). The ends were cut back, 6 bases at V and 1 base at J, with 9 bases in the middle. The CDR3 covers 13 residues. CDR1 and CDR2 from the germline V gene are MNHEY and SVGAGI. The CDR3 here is CASSLDSNYGYTF. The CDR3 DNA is TGTGCCAGCAGCCTTGACAGTAACTATGGCTACACCTTC.

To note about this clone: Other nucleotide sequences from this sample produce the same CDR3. The CDR3 DNA reads TGTGCCAGTCGGATGGACGGGGGGTATGGCTACACCTTC. Its translation: CASRMDGGYGYTF. The chain joins TRBV19 to TRBJ1-2; TRBD1 is a possible D gene (5 bases). Germline values: CDR1 LNHDA, CDR2 SQIVND (reference sequence). Trimming stripped 8 bases from V and 5 bases from J, with 15 bases between. The CDR3 sequence is 13 residues long. The whole variable domain, filled in from reference TRBV19 and TRBJ1-2, reads DGGITQSPKYLFRKEGQNVTLSCEQNLNHDAMYWYRQDPGQGLRLIYYSQIVNDFQKGDIAEGYSVSREKKESFPLTVTSAQKNPTAFYLCASRMDGGYGYTFGSGTRLTVV.

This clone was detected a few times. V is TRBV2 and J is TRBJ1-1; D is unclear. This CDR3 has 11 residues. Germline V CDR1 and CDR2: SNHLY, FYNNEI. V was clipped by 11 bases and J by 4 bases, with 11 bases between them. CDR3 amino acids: CAGGRGTEAFF. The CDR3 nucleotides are TGTGCCGGAGGACGTGGCACTGAAGCTTTCTTT.

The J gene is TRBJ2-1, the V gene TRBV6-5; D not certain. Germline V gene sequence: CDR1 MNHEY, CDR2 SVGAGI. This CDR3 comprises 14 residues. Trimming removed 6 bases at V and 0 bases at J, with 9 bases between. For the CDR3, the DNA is TGTGCCAGCAGCTTTCTTAGCTCCTACAATGAGCAGTTCTTC. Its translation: CASSFLSSYNEQFF.